This entry features one T cell receptor beta chain sequence. How the authors handled the data: Scientists estimated how many nucleated cells there were by amplifying reference gene primers. Repertoires were generated with immunoSEQ multiplex PCR, while TCRdb's copy carries only in-frame clones and drops some. V and J calls and clone size are those listed in that table; D and trimming were worked out from the DNA. The sample includes over 350,000 clones, approximately 90% of them seen just once. The data are from a study of blood T cell repertoires in COVID-19. Study information: Acute and convalescent COVID-19 specimens originated in the United States, Italy and Spain.

Germline CDR1 and CDR2: LNHDA and SQIVND (reference sequence). The CDR3 has 16 residues. Trimming pared 3 bases from V and 1 base from J, leaving 15 bases between. This sequence was found in a woman aged 40 to 55 who had been exposed to COVID-19. The chain uses TRBV19 and TRBJ1-1; possibly TRBD1 for D (6 bases). The sample consisted of PBMCs or T cells enriched from blood (not recorded which). The CDR3 sequence is CASSINPLTGNTEAFF. The CDR3 nucleotides are TGTGCCAGTAGTATTAATCCCCTGACAGGGAACACTGAAGCTTTCTTT.